This TCR beta chain was observed in a study of blood T cells in healthy people across ages. The study's findings and limits: Compared with aged donors, long-lived donors showed fewer expanded clones, suggesting selection. Getting older went along with TCR beta diversity per million T cells dropping roughly linearly.

Germline V CDR1 and CDR2: MDHEN, SYDVKM. V lost 5 bases and J lost 11, with 15 bases in between. CDR3 length: 12 amino acids. A word on this clonotype: Its antigen remains unknown.

Using a J-beta primer mix together with a sample-barcoded 5' primer, a second PCR was run for roughly 7 to 12 cycles. Researchers report that each sample yielded at least 3 million CDR3-containing paired-end reads. TCRdb independently ran MiXCR on the 5' RACE reads; one entry per CDR3 protein. This table has around 970,000 distinct CDR3 sequences, roughly 51% appearing once. The sample was blood. The chain is built from TRBV28 and TRBJ1-1; no clear D. The source of this sequence is a woman in her fifties or sixties in good health. The CDR3, as DNA: TGTGCCAGCAGTGCCCCTTTCGAGGAGGCTTTCTTT. This sequence encodes CASSAPFEEAFF.